A single sample gave rise to the 26 T cell receptor beta chains below, sequenced in a study of shared clonotypes between healthy human individuals. CD8 cells regarded as naive lacked CD45RO, were positively chosen for CCR7, and omitted terminally differentiated effector memory CD45RA+ cells. Clones were read by immunoSEQ multiplex PCR, and TCRdb kept only the in-frame ones, dropping some. Of some 630,000 clones listed, roughly 95% are singletons. Specimen: naive CD8+ T cells sorted from blood. Receptors originate from a woman aged 25 to 39 in good health.

The V gene is TRBV27, the J gene TRBJ2-1; D is unclear. Germline V lookup: CDR1 MNHEY, CDR2 SMNVEV (reference sequence). There are 13 residues in the CDR3. V lost 0 bases to trimming and J lost 7 bases, with 7 bases between them. The CDR3 is CASSLSWVNEQFF. Here the CDR3 DNA reads TGTGCCAGCAGTTTATCATGGGTAAATGAGCAGTTCTTC.

The rearrangement joins TRBV19 to TRBJ1-1; a possible D gene is TRBD1 (5 bases). Germline V gives CDR1 LNHDA, CDR2 SQIVND (reference sequence). The V end lost 7 bases, the J end lost 4 bases, and 16 bases lay between the germline ends. This CDR3 comprises 14 residues. This chain's CDR3 is CASIRKGVGTEAFF. DNA for the CDR3: TGTGCCAGTATCCGCAAAGGGGTGGGCACTGAAGCTTTCTTT.

This clone was seen once. The genes are TRBV5-6 and TRBJ2-4; D gene uncertain. V dropped 0 bases and J dropped 6 bases, with 7 bases sitting between them. The CDR3 loop spans 13 amino acids. The germline CDR1 and CDR2 sequences are SGHDT and YYEEEE. The chain's CDR3 is CASSLDRSNIQYF. The DNA of the CDR3 is TGTGCCAGCAGCTTGGACAGATCAAACATTCAGTACTTC.

This chain connects TRBV7-2 to TRBJ2-7, with D perhaps TRBD1 (6 bases). V lost 6 bases and J 3 bases, leaving 12 bases between the germline ends. Germline loops: CDR1 SGHTA, CDR2 FQGNSA. The CDR3 has 13 amino acids. This CDR3 is CASSWDTNYEQYF. CDR3 bases: TGTGCCAGCAGTTGGGACACAAACTACGAGCAGTACTTC.

The V and J genes are TRBV4-2 and TRBJ2-7, with 7 bases aligning to TRBD2. The CDR3 runs 15 residues. Germline CDR1 is LGHNA and CDR2 is YNFKEQ. The trim removed 1 base at V and 2 bases at J, leaving 5 bases unmatched. CDR3 in DNA: TGTGCCAGCAGCCAAGTCAAAGCGGGGACCTACGAGCAGTACTTC. Translated, it gives CASSQVKAGTYEQYF.

The chain uses TRBV19 and TRBJ1-2; D might be TRBD1 (5 bases). Trimming pared 4 bases from V and 7 bases from J, leaving 19 bases between. Germline CDR1 is LNHDA and CDR2 is SQIVND (reference sequence). The CDR3 has 15 amino acids. The chain's CDR3 is CASSRDGGWGIGYTF. CDR3 in DNA: TGTGCCAGTAGTAGAGACGGCGGGTGGGGGATTGGCTACACCTTC.

The chain couples TRBV13 to TRBJ2-3; D ambiguous. V lost 2 bases and J 2 bases, leaving 8 bases between the germline ends. This CDR3 comprises 14 residues. Germline CDR1 PRHDT, CDR2 FYEKMQ (reference sequence). This chain's CDR3 is CASSLRQFTDTQYF. The CDR3 DNA sequence: TGTGCCAGCAGCTTAAGGCAGTTCACAGATACGCAGTATTTT.

With respect to this clone: This sample also contains other DNA sequences that code for the same CDR3. The genes are TRBV28 and TRBJ1-1; the D is unclear. V was pared by 8 bases and J by 1 base, with 5 bases between. The CDR3 has 11 residues. Per the germline V gene, CDR1 is MDHEN and CDR2 is SYDVKM. CDR3 sequence (DNA): TGTGCCAGCCGGCAGAACACTGAAGCTTTCTTT. Its translation is CASRQNTEAFF.

This rearrangement joins TRBV28 to TRBJ2-7; no firm D call. The CDR3 runs to 12 residues. Germline values: CDR1 MDHEN, CDR2 SYDVKM. The V end lost 8 bases, the J end lost 0 bases, and 8 bases lay between the germline ends. The CDR3 bases are TGTGCCAGCGCGAAAGACTCCTACGAGCAGTACTTC. Its protein is CASAKDSYEQYF. The full variable domain, with the rest looked up from reference TRBV28 and TRBJ2-7, is DVKVTQSSRYLVKRTGEKVFLECVQDMDHENMFWYRQDPGLGLRLIYFSYDVKMKEKGDIPEGYSVSREKKERFSLILESASTNQTSMYLCASAKDSYEQYFGPGTRLTVT.

The rearrangement joins TRBV28 to TRBJ2-5; 9 bases fit TRBD2. In germline, CDR1 is MDHEN, CDR2 SYDVKM. After removal of 6 bases from V and 4 bases from J, the junction contained 6 bases not matched to a gene. The CDR3 runs 14 residues. CDR3 sequence (DNA): TGTGCCAGCAGGCAGGCGGGAGGGGCAGAGACCCAGTACTTC. Amino acids: CASRQAGGAETQYF.

The CDR3 coding sequence is TGTGCCAGCAGTTTATCGGCCGGGACCCACCGCAATGAGCAGTTCTTC. The encoded protein is CASSLSAGTHRNEQFF. This chain joins TRBV27 and TRBJ2-1; D may be TRBD1 or TRBD2 (5 bases each). Trimming took off 0 bases at V and 6 bases at J, with 15 bases between the two ends. Looked up from germline, CDR1 is MNHEY and CDR2 is SMNVEV (reference sequence). The CDR3 extends over 16 amino acids.

The CDR3 DNA sequence: TGTGCCTGCGGCGAAAATGAGCAGTTCTTC. Its protein is CACGENEQFF. The genes are TRBV7-6 and TRBJ2-1; no definite D call. Looked up from germline, CDR1 is SGHVS and CDR2 is FNYEAQ. CDR3 length: 10 amino acids. With 11 bases removed from V and 7 bases from J, the gap between germline ends came to 9 bases.

This clone was observed a single time. CDR3 region: CRISGGSYNEQFF. CDR3 nucleotides: TGCAGGATTAGCGGGGGTTCCTACAATGAGCAGTTCTTC. J is TRBJ2-1 and V is TRBV29-1, with 9 nucleotides matching TRBD2. CDR1 is SQVTM, CDR2 ANQGSEA, per germline. The CDR3 covers 13 residues.

The rearrangement joins TRBV13 to TRBJ2-2, with D possibly matching TRBD1 (6 bases). Germline assignment: CDR1 PRHDT and CDR2 FYEKMQ (reference sequence). The CDR3 totals 15 residues. V shed 8 bases and J shed 6 bases, with 19 bases lying between them. The CDR3 spells CASSLTGLISGELFF. The CDR3 bases are TGTGCCAGCTCGTTGACAGGTTTAATATCCGGGGAGCTGTTTTTT.

The V and J genes are TRBV9 and TRBJ2-7; perhaps TRBD1 as D (6 bases). This CDR3 region has 15 residues. Between the trimmed V and J ends, which lost 0 bases and 2 bases, there was a span of 12 bases. Germline lookup yields CDR1 SGDLS and CDR2 YYNGEE. The CDR3 loop reads CASSVEQGPAYEQYF. CDR3 sequence (DNA): TGTGCCAGCAGCGTAGAACAGGGCCCGGCCTACGAGCAGTACTTC.

This clone was seen once. V usage is TRBV9 and J usage is TRBJ2-1, with D perhaps TRBD1 (6 bases). Deletions cut 3 bases from V and 11 bases from J, with 18 bases between. Germline-derived CDR1 and CDR2 are SGDLS and YYNGEE. The CDR3 runs 14 residues. The CDR3 sequence: CASSGTGTKLKQFF. CDR3 bases: TGTGCCAGCAGCGGCACCGGGACAAAACTAAAGCAGTTCTTC. Variable domain in full (rest from reference TRBV9 and TRBJ2-1): DSGVTQTPKHLITATGQRVTLRCSPRSGDLSVYWYQQSLDQGLQFLIQYYNGEERAKGNILERFSAQQFPDLHSELNLSSLELGDSALYFCASSGTGTKLKQFFGPGTRLTVL.

The chain recombines TRBV5-4 with TRBJ2-7; 10 nucleotides agree with TRBD2. The CDR3 runs to 15 residues. The germline V gene has CDR1 SGHNT and CDR2 YYREEE (reference sequence). V trimming: 2 bases; J trimming: 4 bases; junction bases outside the gene matches: 6. CDR3 in amino acids: CASSLSSGSSYEQYF. CDR3 coding DNA: TGTGCCAGCAGCTTATCTAGCGGGAGTTCTTACGAGCAGTACTTC. Together with reference TRBV5-4 and TRBJ2-7, the CDR3 gives the full variable domain: ETGVTQSPTHLIKTRGQQVTLRCSSQSGHNTVSWYQQALGQGPQFIFQYYREEENGRGNFPPRFSGLQFPNYSSELNVNALELDDSALYLCASSLSSGSSYEQYFGPGTRLTVT.

The chain recombines TRBV2 with TRBJ2-5; D might be TRBD1 (7 bases). V was shortened by 1 base and J by 4 bases, with 10 bases between the two germline ends. Germline V gene lookup returns CDR1 SNHLY and CDR2 FYNNEI. The CDR3 runs 14 residues. CDR3 in amino acids: CASSEGQGGETQYF. The CDR3 DNA sequence: TGTGCCAGCAGTGAAGGACAGGGAGGAGAGACCCAGTACTTC. Full variable domain (missing parts from reference TRBV2 and TRBJ2-5): EPEVTQTPSHQVTQMGQEVILRCVPISNHLYFYWYRQILGQKVEFLVSFYNNEISEKSEIFDDQFSVERPDGSNFTLKIRSTKLEDSAMYFCASSEGQGGETQYFGPGTRLLVL.

V usage is TRBV9 and J usage is TRBJ1-1; D unclear. Germline V CDR1 and CDR2: SGDLS, YYNGEE. V lost 4 bases, J lost 0 bases, and 13 bases lay in between. The CDR3 runs to 15 residues. The CDR3 sequence is CASSPPTRMNTEAFF. CDR3 sequence (DNA): TGTGCCAGCAGCCCACCCACAAGAATGAACACTGAAGCTTTCTTT.

The chain carries TRBV27 and TRBJ1-5; TRBD1 agrees at 7 bases. In germline, CDR1 is MNHEY, CDR2 SMNVEV (reference sequence). V dropped 5 bases and J dropped 6; count of bases not matched to a gene: 4. This CDR3 spans 13 amino acids. This chain's CDR3 is CASSKNRGQPQHF. The CDR3 DNA follows: TGTGCCAGCAGTAAAAACAGGGGTCAGCCCCAGCATTTT.

Concerning this clone itself: This CDR3 is also generated by other DNA sequences in the sample. The chain joins TRBV19 to TRBJ2-5; TRBD2 matches at 10 bases. The CDR3 consists of 14 residues. V shed 2 bases, J shed 5 bases, and the junction held 2 bases outside the gene matches. Germline assignment: CDR1 LNHDA and CDR2 SQIVND (reference sequence). CDR3 sequence reads: CASSILAGDETQYF. The CDR3 bases are TGTGCCAGTAGTATACTAGCGGGAGACGAGACCCAGTACTTC.

V and J are TRBV5-6 and TRBJ2-7; 8 nucleotides match TRBD2. Trimming at V came to 6 bases and at J to 5 bases, leaving 16 bases not matched to a gene. The length of the CDR3 is 16 residues. Germline V gene data show CDR1 as SGHDT and CDR2 as YYEEEE. This chain's CDR3 is CASTEKPGREAHEQYF. In DNA, the CDR3 is TGTGCCAGCACCGAAAAACCCGGGCGGGAGGCCCACGAGCAGTACTTC.

The chain has TRBV7-9 and TRBJ2-1; maybe TRBD1 (6 bases). In germline, CDR1 is SEHNR, CDR2 FQNEAQ (reference sequence). The CDR3 spans 11 residues. The V and J ends lost 5 bases and 10 bases respectively, with 9 bases between them. CDR3 coding DNA: TGTGCCAGCAGCAGTAGGGGGGAGCAGTTCTTC. Translated, it gives CASSSRGEQFF.

This clone was seen once. This chain joins TRBV2 and TRBJ1-3, with 7 positions matching TRBD1. The length of the CDR3 is 14 residues. Losses at the gene ends were 7 bases for V and 0 bases for J; bases not matched to a gene: 3. CDR1 and CDR2 from the germline V gene are SNHLY and FYNNEI. CDR3 bases: TGTGCCAGCACCTACAGGGGCTCTGGAAACACCATATATTTT. It specifies CASTYRGSGNTIYF. The full variable domain, rest sourced from reference TRBV2 and TRBJ1-3, is EPEVTQTPSHQVTQMGQEVILRCVPISNHLYFYWYRQILGQKVEFLVSFYNNEISEKSEIFDDQFSVERPDGSNFTLKIRSTKLEDSAMYFCASTYRGSGNTIYFGEGSWLTVV.

The chain is built from TRBV7-8 and TRBJ2-7, with 9 bases lining up with TRBD2. The V segment lost 3 bases and the J segment 6 bases; nucleotides outside the gene matches: 9. The V gene's germline CDR1 is SGHVS and CDR2 FQNEAQ. This CDR3 is built from 15 residues. CDR3: CASSLGSGRLAEQYF. The CDR3 DNA is TGTGCCAGCAGCTTGGGGAGCGGGAGGTTAGCCGAGCAGTACTTC.

V and J are TRBV5-6 and TRBJ2-7; 8 positions agree with TRBD2. CDR1 SGHDT and CDR2 YYEEEE come from the germline V gene. The CDR3 covers 15 residues. The V gene end was trimmed by 0 bases and the J gene end by 4 bases; junction bases not matched to a gene: 6. The CDR3 sequence is CASSLGAGDGYEQYF. In nucleotides, the CDR3 is TGTGCCAGCAGCTTGGGAGCGGGAGACGGATACGAGCAGTACTTC.